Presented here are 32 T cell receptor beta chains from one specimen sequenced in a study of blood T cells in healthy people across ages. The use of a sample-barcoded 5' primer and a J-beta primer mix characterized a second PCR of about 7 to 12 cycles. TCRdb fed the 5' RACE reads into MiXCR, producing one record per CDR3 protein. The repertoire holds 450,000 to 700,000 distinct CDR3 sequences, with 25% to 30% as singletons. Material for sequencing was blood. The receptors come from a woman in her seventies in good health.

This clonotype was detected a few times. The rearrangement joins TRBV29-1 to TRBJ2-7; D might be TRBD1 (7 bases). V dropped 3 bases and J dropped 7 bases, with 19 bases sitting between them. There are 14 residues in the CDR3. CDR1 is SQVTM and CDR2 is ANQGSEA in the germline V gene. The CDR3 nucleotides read TGCAGCGTTGAGGGAGGACAGGCGGCCAGGGAGCAGTACTTC. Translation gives CSVEGGQAAREQYF.

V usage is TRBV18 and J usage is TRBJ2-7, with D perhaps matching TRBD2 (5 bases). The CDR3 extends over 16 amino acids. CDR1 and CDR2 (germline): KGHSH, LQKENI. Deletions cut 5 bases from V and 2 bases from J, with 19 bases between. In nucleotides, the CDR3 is TGTGCCAGCTCAAGTTACGGGGTTGCCCGAGCCTACGAGCAGTACTTC. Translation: CASSSYGVARAYEQYF.

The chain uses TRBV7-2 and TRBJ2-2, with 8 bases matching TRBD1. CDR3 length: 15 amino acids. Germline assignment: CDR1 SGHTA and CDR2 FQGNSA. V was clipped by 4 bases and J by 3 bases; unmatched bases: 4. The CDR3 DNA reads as TGTGCCAGCAGCTCTAGGACAGGGCACACCGGGGAGCTGTTTTTT. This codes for CASSSRTGHTGELFF.

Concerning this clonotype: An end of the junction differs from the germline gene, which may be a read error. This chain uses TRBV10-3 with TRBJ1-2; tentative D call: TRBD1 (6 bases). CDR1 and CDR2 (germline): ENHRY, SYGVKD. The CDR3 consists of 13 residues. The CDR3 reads CATSEDRSYGYTF. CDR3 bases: TGTGCCACCAGTGAGGACAGATCCTATGGCTACACCTTC.

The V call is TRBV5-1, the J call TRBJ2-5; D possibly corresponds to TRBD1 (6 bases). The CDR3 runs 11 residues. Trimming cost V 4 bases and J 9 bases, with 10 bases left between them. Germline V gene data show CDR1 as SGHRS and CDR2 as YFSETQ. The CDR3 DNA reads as TGCGCCAGCAGCATACAGGGTGCCCAGTACTTC. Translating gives CASSIQGAQYF.

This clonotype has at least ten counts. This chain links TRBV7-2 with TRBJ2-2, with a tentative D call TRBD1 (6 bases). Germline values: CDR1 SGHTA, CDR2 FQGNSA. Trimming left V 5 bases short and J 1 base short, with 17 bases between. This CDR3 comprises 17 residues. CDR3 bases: TGTGCCAGCAGCCAAGAGTGGGGGCCATTGAACACCGGGGAGCTGTTTTTT. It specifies CASSQEWGPLNTGELFF.

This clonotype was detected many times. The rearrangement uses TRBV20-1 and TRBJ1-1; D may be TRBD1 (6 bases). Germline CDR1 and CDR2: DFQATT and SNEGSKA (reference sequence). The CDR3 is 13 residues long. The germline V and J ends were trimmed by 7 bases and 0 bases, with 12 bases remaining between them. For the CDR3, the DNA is TGCAGTGTATTAGGACAGTTGAACACTGAAGCTTTCTTT. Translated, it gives CSVLGQLNTEAFF.

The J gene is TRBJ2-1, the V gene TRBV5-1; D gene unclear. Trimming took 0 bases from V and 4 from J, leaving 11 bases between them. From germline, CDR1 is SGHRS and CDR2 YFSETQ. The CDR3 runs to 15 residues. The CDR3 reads CASSLGLTGYNEQFF. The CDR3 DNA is TGCGCCAGCAGCTTGGGTCTCACCGGGTACAATGAGCAGTTCTTC.

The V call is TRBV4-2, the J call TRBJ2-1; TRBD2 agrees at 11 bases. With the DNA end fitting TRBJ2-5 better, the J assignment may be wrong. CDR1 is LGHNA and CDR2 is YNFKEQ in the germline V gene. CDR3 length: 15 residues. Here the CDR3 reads CASRQTSGERETQYF. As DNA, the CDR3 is TGTGCCAGCAGACAGACTAGCGGGGAGAGGGAGACCCAGTACTTC.

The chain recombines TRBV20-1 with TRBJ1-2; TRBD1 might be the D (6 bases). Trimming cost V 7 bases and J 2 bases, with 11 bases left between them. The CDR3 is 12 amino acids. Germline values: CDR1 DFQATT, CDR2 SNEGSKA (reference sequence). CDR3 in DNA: TGCAGTGTTCCTCAGGGGAACTATGGCTACACCTTC. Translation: CSVPQGNYGYTF.

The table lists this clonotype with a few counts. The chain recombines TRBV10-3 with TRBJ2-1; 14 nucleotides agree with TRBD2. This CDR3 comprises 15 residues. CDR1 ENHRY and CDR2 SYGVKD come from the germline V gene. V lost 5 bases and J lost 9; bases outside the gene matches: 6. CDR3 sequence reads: CAISQGTSGGGEQFF. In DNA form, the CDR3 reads TGTGCCATCAGTCAAGGGACTAGCGGGGGAGGTGAGCAGTTCTTC.

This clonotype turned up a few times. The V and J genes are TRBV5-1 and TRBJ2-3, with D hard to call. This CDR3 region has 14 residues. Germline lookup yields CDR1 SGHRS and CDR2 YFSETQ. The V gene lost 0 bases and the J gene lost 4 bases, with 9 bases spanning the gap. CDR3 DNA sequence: TGCGCCAGCAGCTTGGCCCGGGCCCCAGATACGCAGTATTTT. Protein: CASSLARAPDTQYF. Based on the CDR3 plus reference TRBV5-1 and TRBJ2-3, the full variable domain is KAGVTQTPRYLIKTRGQQVTLSCSPISGHRSVSWYQQTPGQGLQFLFEYFSETQRNKGNFPGRFSGRQFSNSRSEMNVSTLELGDSALYLCASSLARAPDTQYFGPGTRLTVL.

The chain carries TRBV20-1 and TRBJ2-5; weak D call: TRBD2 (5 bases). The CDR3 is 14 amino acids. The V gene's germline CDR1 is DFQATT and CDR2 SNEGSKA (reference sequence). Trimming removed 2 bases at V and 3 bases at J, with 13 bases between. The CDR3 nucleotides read TGCAGTGCTAGAACTAGGATGGGTAAAGAGACCCAGTACTTC. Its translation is CSARTRMGKETQYF.

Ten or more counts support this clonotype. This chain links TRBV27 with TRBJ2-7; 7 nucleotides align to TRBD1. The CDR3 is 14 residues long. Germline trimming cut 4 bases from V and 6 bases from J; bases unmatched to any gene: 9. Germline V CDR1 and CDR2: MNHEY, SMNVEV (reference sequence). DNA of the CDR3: TGTGCCAGCAGTTCCTGGGACAGAAGGGGCGAGCAGTACTTC. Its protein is CASSSWDRRGEQYF.

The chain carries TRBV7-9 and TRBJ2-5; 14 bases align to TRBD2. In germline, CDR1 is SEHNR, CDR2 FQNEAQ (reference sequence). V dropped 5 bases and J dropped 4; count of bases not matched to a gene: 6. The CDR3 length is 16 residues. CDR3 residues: CASSLPGLAGGETQYF. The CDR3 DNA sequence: TGTGCCAGCAGCCTACCCGGACTAGCGGGGGGAGAGACCCAGTACTTC.

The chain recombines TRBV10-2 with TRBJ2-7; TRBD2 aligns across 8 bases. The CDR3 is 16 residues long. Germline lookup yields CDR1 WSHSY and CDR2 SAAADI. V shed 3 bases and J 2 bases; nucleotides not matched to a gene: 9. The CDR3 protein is CASSEGAAGETYEQYF. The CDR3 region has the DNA TGCGCCAGCAGTGAAGGGGCAGCGGGAGAAACCTACGAGCAGTACTTC.

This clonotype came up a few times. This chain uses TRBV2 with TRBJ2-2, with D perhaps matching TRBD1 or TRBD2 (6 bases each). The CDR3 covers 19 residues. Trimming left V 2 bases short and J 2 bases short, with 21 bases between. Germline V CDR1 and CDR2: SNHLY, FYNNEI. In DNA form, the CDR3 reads TGTGCCAGCAGTGAAAGTCATCCAGGGGAGGCCGGCAACACCGGGGAGCTGTTTTTT. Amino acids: CASSESHPGEAGNTGELFF.

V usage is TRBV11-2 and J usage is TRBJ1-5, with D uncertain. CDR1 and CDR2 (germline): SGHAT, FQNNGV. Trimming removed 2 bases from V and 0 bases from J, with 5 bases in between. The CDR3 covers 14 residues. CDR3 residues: CASSLSDSNQPQHF. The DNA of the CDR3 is TGTGCCAGCAGCTTAAGTGATAGCAATCAGCCCCAGCATTTT.

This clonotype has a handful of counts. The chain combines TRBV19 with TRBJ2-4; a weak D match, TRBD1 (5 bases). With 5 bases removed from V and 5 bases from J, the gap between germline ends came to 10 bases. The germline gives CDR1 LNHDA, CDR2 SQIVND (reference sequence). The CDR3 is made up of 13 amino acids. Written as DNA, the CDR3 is TGTGCCAGTAGTGCGACAGACCAAAACATTCAGTACTTC. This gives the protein CASSATDQNIQYF.

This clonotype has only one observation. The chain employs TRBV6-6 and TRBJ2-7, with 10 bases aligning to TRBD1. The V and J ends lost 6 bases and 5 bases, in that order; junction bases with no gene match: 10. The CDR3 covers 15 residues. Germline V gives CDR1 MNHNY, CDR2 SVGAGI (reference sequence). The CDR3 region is CASRDAGTGDDEQYF. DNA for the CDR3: TGTGCCAGCAGGGACGCCGGGACAGGGGACGACGAGCAGTACTTC.

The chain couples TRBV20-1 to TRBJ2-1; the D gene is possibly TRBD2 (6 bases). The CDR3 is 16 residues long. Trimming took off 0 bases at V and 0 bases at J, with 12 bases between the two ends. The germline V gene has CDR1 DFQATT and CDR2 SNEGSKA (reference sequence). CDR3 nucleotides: TGCAGTGCTAGAGATCCGGGGGTGCGCTCCTACAATGAGCAGTTCTTC. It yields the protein CSARDPGVRSYNEQFF.

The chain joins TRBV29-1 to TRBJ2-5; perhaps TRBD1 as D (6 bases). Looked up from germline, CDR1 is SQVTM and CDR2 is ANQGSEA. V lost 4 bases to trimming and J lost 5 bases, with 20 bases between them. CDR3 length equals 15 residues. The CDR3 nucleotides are TGCAGCGTTGTCCCTTGGGGGACAATAGAGGAGACCCAGTACTTC. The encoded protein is CSVVPWGTIEETQYF.

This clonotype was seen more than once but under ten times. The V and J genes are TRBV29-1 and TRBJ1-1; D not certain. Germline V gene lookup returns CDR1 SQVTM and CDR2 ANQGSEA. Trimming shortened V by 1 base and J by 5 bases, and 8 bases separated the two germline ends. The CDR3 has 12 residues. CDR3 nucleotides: TGCAGCGTTGAAGGAGAATGGACTGAAGCTTTCTTT. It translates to CSVEGEWTEAFF.

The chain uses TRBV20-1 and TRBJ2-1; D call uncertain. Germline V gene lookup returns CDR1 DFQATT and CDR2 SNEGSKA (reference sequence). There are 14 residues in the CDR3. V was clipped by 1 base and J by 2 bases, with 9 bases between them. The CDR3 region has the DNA TGCAGTGCTAGAGGGTGGAGAACCTACAATGAGCAGTTCTTC. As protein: CSARGWRTYNEQFF.

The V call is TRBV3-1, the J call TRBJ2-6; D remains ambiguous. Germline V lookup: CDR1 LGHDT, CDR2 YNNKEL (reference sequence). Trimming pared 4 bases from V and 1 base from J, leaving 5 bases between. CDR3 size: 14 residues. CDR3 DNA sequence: TGTGCCAGCAGCCCCTGGTCTGGGGCCAACGTCCTGACTTTC. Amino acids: CASSPWSGANVLTF.

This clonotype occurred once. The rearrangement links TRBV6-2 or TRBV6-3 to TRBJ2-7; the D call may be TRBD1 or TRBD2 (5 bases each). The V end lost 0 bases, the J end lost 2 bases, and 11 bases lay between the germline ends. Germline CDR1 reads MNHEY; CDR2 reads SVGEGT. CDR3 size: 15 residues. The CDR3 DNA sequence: TGTGCCAGCAGTTACTCGGTGGGGGAGCCCTACGAGCAGTACTTC. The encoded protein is CASSYSVGEPYEQYF.

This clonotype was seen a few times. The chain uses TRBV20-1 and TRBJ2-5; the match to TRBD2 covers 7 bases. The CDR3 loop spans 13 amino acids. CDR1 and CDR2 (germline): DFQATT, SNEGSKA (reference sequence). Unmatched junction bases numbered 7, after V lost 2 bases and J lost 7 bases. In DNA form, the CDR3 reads TGCAGTGCTAGAAGGGACTACGAAAGGACCCAGTACTTC. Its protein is CSARRDYERTQYF.

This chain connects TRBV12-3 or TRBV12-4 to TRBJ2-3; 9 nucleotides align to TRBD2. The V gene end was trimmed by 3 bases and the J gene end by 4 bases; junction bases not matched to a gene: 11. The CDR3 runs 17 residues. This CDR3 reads CASSFGGAGGSADTQYF. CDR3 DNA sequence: TGTGCCAGCAGTTTCGGGGGAGCGGGGGGAAGCGCAGATACGCAGTATTTT.

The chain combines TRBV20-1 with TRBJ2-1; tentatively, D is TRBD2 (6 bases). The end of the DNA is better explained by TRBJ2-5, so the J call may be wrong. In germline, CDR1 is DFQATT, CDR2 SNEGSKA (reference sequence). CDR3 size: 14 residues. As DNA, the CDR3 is TGCAGTGCTAGAGAAGTGGGAGGTGGGGAGACCCAGTACTTC. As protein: CSAREVGGGETQYF.

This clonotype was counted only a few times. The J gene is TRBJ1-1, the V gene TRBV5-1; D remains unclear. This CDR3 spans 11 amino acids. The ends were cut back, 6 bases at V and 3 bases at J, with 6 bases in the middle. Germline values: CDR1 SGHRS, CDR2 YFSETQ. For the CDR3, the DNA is TGCGCCAGCAACCTGGACACTGAAGCTTTCTTT. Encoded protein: CASNLDTEAFF.

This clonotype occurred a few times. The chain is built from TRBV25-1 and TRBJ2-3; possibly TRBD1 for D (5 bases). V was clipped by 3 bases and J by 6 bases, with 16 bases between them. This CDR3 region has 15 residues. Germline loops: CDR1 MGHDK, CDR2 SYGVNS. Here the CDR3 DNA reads TGTGCCAGCAGTGATAGGGGCCTACTCGATGATACGCAGTATTTT. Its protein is CASSDRGLLDDTQYF.

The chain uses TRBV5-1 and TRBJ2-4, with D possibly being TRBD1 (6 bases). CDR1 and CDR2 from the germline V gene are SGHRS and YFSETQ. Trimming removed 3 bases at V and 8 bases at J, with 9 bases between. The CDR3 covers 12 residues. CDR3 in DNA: TGCGCCAGCAGCTCGGACAGCGACATTCAGTACTTC. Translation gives CASSSDSDIQYF.